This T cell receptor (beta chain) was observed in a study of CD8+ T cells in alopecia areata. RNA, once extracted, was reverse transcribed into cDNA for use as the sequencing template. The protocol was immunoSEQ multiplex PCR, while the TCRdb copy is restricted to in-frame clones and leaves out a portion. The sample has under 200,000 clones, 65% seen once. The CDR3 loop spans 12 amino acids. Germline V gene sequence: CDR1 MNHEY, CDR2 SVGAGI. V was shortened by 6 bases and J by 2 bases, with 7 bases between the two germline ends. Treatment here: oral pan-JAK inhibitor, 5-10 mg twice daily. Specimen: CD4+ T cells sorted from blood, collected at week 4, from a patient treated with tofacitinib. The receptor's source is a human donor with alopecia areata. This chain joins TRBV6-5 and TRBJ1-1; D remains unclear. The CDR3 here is CASRELNTEAFF. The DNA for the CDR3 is TGTGCCAGCAGAGAGCTCAACACTGAAGCTTTCTTT.